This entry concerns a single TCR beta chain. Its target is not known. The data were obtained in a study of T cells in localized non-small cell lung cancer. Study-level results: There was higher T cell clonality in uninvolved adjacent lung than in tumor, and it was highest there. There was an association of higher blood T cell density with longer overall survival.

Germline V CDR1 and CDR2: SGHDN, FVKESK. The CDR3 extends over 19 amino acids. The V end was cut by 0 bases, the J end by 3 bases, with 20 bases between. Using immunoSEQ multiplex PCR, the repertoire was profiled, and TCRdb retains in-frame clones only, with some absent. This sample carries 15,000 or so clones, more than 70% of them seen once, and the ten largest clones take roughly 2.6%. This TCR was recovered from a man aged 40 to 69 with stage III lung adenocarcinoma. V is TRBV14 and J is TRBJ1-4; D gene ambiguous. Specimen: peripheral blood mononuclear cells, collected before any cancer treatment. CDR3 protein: CASSQDTYTPGNPNEKLFF. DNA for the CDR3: TGTGCCAGCAGCCAAGATACATATACGCCCGGCAATCCTAATGAAAAACTGTTTTTT. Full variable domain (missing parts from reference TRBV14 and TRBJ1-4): EAGVTQFPSHSVIEKGQTVTLRCDPISGHDNLYWYRRVMGKEIKFLLHFVKESKQDESGMPNNRFLAERTGGTYSTLKVQPAELEDSGVYFCASSQDTYTPGNPNEKLFFGSGTQLSVL.